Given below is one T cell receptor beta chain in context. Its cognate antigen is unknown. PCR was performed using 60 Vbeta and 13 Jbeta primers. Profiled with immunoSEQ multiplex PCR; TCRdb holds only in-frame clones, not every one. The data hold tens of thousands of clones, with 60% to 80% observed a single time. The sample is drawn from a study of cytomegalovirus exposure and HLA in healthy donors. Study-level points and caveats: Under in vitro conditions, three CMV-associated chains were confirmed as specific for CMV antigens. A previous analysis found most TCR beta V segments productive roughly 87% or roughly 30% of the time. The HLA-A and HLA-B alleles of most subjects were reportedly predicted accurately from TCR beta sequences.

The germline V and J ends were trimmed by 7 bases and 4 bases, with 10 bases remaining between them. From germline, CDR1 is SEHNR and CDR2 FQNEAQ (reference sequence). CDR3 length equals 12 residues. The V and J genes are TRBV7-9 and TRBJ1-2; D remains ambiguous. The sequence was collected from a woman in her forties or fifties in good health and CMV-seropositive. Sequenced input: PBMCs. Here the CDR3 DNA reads TGTGCCAGCACCCTAGTCGGCTATGGCTACACCTTC. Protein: CASTLVGYGYTF.